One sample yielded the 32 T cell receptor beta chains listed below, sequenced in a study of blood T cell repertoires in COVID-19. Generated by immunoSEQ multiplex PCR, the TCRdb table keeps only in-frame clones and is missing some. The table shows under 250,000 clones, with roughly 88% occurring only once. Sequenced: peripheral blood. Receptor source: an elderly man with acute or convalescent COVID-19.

CDR3 residues: CASSVTDREPQHF. The CDR3 nucleotides read TGTGCCAGCAGCGTAACCGATCGGGAGCCCCAGCATTTT. J is TRBJ1-5 and V is TRBV9, with D unclear. V lost 1 base, J lost 8 bases, and 10 bases lay in between. Germline CDR1 is SGDLS and CDR2 is YYNGEE. The CDR3 has 13 amino acids.

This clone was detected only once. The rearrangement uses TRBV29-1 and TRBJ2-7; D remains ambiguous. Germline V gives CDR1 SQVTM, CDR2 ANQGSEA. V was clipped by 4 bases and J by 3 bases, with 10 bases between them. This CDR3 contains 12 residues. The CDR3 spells CSVGRQYYEQYF. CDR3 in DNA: TGCAGCGTTGGGCGACAATACTACGAGCAGTACTTC.

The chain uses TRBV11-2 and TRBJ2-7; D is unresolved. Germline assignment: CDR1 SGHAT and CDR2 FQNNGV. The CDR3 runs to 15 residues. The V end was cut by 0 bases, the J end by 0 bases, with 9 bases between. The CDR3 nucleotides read TGTGCCAGCAGCTTAGACTCCCGCGGCTCCTACGAGCAGTACTTC. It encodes CASSLDSRGSYEQYF.

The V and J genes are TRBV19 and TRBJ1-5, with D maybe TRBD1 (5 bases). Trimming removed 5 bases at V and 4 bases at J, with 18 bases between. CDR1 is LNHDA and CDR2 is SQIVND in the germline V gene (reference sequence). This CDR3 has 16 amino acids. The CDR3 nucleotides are TGTGCCAGTAGTGGCACCCACGGGGGTGCAAATCAGCCCCAGCATTTT. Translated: CASSGTHGGANQPQHF.

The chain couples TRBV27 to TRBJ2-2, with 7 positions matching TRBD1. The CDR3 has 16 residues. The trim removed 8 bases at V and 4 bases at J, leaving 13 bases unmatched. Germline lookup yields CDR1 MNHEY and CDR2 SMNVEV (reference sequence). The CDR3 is CASRPPGQLGTGELFF. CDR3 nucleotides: TGTGCCAGCCGCCCCCCGGGACAGTTGGGCACCGGGGAGCTGTTTTTT.

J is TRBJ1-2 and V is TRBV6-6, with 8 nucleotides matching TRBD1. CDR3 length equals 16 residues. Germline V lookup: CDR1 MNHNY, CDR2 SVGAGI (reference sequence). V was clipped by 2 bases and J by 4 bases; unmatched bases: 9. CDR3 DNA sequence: TGTGCCAGCAGTTACGACAGGGGAAGGAATCGCTATGGCTACACCTTC. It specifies CASSYDRGRNRYGYTF.

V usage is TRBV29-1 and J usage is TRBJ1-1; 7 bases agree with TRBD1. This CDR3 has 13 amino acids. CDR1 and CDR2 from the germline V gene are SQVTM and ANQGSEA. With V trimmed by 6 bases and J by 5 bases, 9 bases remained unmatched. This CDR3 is CSVVTGWKTEAFF. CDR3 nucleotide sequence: TGCAGCGTAGTGACAGGGTGGAAGACTGAAGCTTTCTTT.

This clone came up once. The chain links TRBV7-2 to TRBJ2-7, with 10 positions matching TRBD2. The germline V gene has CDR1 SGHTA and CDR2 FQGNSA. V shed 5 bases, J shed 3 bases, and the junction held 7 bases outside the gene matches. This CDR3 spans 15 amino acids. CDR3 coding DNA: TGTGCCAGCAGCGAACTAGCGGGGACGGTCTACGAGCAGTACTTC. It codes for CASSELAGTVYEQYF. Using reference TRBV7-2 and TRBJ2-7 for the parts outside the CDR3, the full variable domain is GAGVSQSPSNKVTEKGKDVELRCDPISGHTALYWYRQSLGQGLEFLIYFQGNSAPDKSGLPSDRFSAERTGGSVSTLTIQRTQQEDSAVYLCASSELAGTVYEQYFGPGTRLTVT.

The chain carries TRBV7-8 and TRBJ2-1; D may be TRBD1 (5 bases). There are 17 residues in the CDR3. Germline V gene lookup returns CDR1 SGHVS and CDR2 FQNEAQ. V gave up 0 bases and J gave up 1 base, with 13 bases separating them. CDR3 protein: CASSLAAGPSSYNEQFF. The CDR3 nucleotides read TGTGCCAGCAGCTTAGCGGCAGGGCCTTCTTCCTACAATGAGCAGTTCTTC.

The CDR3 nucleotides read TGTGCCAGTAGTCCGCTGCAAAGGGGCCCGGGGGCCAACGTCCTGACTTTC. Protein: CASSPLQRGPGANVLTF. V usage is TRBV19 and J usage is TRBJ2-6; perhaps TRBD1 as D (5 bases). V gave up 5 bases and J gave up 4 bases, with 18 bases separating them. The CDR3 totals 17 residues. CDR1 is LNHDA and CDR2 is SQIVND in the germline V gene (reference sequence).

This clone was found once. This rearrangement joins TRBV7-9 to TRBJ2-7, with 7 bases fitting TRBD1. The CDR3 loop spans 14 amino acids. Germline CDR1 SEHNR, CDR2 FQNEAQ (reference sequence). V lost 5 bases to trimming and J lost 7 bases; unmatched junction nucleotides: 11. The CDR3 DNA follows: TGTGCCAGCAGCCCGGGACAGTGGTCGGGTGAGCAGTACTTC. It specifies CASSPGQWSGEQYF.

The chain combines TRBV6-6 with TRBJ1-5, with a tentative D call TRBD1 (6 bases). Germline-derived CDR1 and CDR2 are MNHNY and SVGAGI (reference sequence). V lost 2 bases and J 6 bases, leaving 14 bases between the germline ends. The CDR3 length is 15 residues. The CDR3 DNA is TGTGCCAGCAGTTACGGGGGGGGCGCCGGTCAGCCCCAGCATTTT. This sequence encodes CASSYGGGAGQPQHF.

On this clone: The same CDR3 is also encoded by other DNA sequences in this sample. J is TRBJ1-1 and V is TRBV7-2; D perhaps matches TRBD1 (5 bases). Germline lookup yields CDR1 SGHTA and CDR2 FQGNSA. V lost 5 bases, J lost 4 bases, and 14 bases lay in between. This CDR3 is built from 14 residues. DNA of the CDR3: TGTGCCAGCAGCCCGCCGGGGAGGGGCACTGAAGCTTTCTTT. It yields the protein CASSPPGRGTEAFF.

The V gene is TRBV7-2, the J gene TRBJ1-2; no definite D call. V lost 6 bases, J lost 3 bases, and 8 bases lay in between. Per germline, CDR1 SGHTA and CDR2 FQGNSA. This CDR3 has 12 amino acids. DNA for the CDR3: TGTGCCAGCAGGGAGAGGTACTATGGCTACACCTTC. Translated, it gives CASRERYYGYTF.

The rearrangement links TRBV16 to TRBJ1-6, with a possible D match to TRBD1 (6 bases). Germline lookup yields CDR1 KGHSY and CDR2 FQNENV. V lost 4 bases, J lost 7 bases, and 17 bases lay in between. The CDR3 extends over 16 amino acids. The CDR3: CASSPSRIGTNSPLHF. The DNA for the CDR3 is TGTGCCAGCAGCCCTTCGCGGATAGGGACAAATTCACCCCTCCACTTT.

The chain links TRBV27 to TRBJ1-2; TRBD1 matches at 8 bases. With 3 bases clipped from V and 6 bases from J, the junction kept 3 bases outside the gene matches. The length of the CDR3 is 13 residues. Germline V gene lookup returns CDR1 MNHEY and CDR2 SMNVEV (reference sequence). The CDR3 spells CASSFRRGHGYTF. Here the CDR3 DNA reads TGTGCCAGCAGTTTCCGCAGGGGGCATGGCTACACCTTC.

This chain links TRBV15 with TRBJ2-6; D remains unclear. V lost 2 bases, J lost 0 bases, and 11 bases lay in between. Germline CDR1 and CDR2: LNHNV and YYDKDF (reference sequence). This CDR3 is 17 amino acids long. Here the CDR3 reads CATSRPRGLSGANVLTF. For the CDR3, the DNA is TGTGCCACCAGCAGACCCCGAGGCCTCTCTGGGGCCAACGTCCTGACTTTC.

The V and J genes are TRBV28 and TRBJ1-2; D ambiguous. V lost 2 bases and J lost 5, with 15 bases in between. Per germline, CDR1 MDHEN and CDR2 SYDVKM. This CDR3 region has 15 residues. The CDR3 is CASSLGNTREYGYTF. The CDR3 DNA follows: TGTGCCAGCAGTTTAGGGAACACAAGGGAGTATGGCTACACCTTC.

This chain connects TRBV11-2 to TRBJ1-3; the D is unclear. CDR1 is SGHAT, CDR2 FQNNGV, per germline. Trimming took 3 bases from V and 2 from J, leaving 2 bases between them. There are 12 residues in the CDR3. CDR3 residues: CASSFTGNTIYF. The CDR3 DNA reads TGTGCCAGCAGCTTTACTGGAAACACCATATATTTT.

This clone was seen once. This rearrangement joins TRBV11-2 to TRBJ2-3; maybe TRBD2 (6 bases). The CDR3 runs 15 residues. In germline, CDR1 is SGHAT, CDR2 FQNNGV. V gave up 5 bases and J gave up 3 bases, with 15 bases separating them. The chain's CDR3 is CASSLGGEGTDTQYF. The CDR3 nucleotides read TGTGCCAGCAGCCTCGGGGGTGAAGGGACAGATACGCAGTATTTT.

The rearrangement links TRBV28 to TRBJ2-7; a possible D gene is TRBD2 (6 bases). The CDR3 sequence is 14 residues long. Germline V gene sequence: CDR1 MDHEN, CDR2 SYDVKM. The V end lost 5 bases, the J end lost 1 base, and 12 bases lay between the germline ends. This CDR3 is CASSLGDFSYEQYF. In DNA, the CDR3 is TGTGCCAGCAGTCTAGGGGACTTTTCCTACGAGCAGTACTTC.

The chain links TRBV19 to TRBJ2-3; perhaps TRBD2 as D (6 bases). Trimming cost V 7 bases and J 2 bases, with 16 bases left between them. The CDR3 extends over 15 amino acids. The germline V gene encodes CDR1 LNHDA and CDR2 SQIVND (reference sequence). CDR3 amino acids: CASTPGRGATDTQYF. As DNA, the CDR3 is TGTGCCAGTACCCCGGGGCGGGGAGCCACAGATACGCAGTATTTT.

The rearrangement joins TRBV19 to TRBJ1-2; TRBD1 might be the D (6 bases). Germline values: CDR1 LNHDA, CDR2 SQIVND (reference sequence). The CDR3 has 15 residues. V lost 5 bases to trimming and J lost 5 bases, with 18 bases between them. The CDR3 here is CASSPQDSSLYGYTF. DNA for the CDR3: TGTGCCAGTAGTCCCCAGGACAGCTCTCTTTATGGCTACACCTTC.

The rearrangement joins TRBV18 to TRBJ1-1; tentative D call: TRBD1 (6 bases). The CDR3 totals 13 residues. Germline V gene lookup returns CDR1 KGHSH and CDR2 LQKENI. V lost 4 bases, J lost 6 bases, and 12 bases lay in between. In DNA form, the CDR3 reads TGTGCCAGCTCACTTGGGACATCGCCTGAAGCTTTCTTT. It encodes CASSLGTSPEAFF.

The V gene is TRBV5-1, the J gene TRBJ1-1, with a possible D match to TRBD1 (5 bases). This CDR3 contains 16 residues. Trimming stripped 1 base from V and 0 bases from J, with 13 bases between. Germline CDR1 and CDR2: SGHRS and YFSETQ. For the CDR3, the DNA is TGCGCCAGCAGCTTGCAGGGTACAACGATGAACACTGAAGCTTTCTTT. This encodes CASSLQGTTMNTEAFF.

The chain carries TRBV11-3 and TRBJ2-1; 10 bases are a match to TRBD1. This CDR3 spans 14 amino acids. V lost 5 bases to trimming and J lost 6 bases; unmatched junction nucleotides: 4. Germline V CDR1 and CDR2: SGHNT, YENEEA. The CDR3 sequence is CASSRDRGANEQFF. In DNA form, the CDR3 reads TGTGCCAGCAGCCGGGACAGGGGAGCCAATGAGCAGTTCTTC.

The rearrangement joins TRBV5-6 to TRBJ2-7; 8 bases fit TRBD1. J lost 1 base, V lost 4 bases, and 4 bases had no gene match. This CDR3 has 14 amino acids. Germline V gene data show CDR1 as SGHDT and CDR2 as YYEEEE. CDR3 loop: CASSKYRGSYEQYF. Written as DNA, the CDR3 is TGTGCCAGCAGCAAGTACAGGGGGTCCTACGAGCAGTACTTC.

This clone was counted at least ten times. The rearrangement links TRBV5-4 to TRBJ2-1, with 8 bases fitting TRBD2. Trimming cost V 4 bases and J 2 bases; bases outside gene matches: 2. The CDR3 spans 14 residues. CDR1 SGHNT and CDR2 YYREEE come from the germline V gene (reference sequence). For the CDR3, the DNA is TGTGCCAGCAGCATAGCGGGGCCCTACAATGAGCAGTTCTTC. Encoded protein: CASSIAGPYNEQFF.

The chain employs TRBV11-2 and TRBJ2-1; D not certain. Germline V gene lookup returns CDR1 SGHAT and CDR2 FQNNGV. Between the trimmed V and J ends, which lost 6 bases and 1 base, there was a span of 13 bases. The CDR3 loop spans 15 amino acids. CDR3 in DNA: TGTGCCAGCAGTTCTCAACCGGGTTCCTACAATGAGCAGTTCTTC. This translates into CASSSQPGSYNEQFF.

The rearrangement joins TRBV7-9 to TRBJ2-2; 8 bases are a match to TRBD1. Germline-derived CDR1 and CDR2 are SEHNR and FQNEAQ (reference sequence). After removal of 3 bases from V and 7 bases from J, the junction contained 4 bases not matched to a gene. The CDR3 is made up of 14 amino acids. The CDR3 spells CASSFGQGHGELFF. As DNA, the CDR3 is TGTGCCAGCAGCTTTGGACAGGGCCACGGGGAGCTGTTTTTT.

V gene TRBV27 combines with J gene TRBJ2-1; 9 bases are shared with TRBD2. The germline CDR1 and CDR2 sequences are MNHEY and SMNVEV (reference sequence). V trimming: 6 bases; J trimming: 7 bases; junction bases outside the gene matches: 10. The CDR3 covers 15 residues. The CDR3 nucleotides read TGTGCCAGCAGGGAAAGCGGGAGGTACCAAAATGAGCAGTTCTTC. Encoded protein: CASRESGRYQNEQFF.

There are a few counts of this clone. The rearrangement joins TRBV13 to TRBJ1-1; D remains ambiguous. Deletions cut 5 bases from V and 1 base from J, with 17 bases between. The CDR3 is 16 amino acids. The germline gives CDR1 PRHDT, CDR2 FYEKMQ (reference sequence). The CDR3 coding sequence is TGTGCCAGCAGCCCTTCTTTTCCGGGGTCGAACACTGAAGCTTTCTTT. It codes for CASSPSFPGSNTEAFF.